This T cell receptor (beta chain) was captured in a study of beta chain features in type 1 diabetes. General study findings and limits: All four CD4+ subsets from Type 1 diabetes patients carried moderately but significantly shorter TCRB CDR3s.

Germline values: CDR1 SGHVS, CDR2 FQNEAQ. The CDR3 is 15 amino acids. J lost 0 bases, V lost 5 bases, and 5 bases had no gene match. Regarding this clone: Antigen unknown.

Expressed TCRB transcripts were sequenced because the entire RNA isolate underwent reverse transcription. Generated by immunoSEQ multiplex PCR, the TCRdb table keeps only in-frame clones and is missing some. The data hold approximately 250,000 clones, with roughly 25% observed a single time. This receptor was obtained from a woman aged 25 to 39 with type 1 diabetes. The chain has TRBV7-8 and TRBJ2-3; 7 positions match TRBD2. The sequencing sample was made of naive CD4+ T cells from blood. CDR3 protein: CASSHRDYSTDTQYF. The CDR3 coding sequence is TGTGCCAGCAGCCACCGGGACTATAGCACAGATACGCAGTATTTT. Full variable domain (outside the CDR3, taken from reference TRBV7-8 and TRBJ2-3): GAGVSQSPRYKVAKRGQDVALRCDPISGHVSLFWYQQALGQGPEFLTYFQNEAQLDKSGLPSDRFFAERPEGSVSTLKIQRTQQEDSAVYLCASSHRDYSTDTQYFGPGTRLTVL.